These 4 T cell receptor beta chains originate from one sample sequenced in a study of T cells in Graves' hyperthyroidism and ophthalmopathy (dated by TCRdb to about 2019). Libraries came from multiplex PCR. TCRdb names Illumina HiSeq 2000 as the instrument used. The TCR beta CDR3 regions were amplified from the RNA transcripts. The TCR CDR3 was subjected to a first round of RT-PCR using the HTBI primer set and the Qiagen OneStep RT-PCR kit. In TCRdb, the public reads were trimmed at Q25 with fastp and aligned with MiXCR, with productive beta chains retained. Duplicate CDR3 protein sequences are folded into a single record with the most common DNA and genes. Recorded for this sample are hundreds of thousands of distinct CDR3 sequences; around 42% of them occurred a single time. The ten largest make up 6.5% to 9% of the sample. The sequencing input was peripheral blood or thyroid tissue (not recorded which). These receptor sequences come from a woman aged 18-29 years with Graves' hyperthyroidism. Donor details come from another sample of the same person, matched by shared clones.

The sample holds many counts of this clonotype. One end of the junction varies from germline; a read error may be responsible. V and J are TRBV13 and TRBJ1-4; maybe TRBD1 (6 bases). Germline-derived CDR1 and CDR2 are PRHDT and FYEKMQ (reference sequence). The CDR3 contains 12 residues. In nucleotides, the CDR3 is TGTGCCAGCAGCGTAGGGGGTGAAAAACTGTTTTTT. The encoded protein is CASSVGGEKLFF.

This clonotype was seen more than once but under ten times. The V and J genes are TRBV7-9 and TRBJ2-7, with TRBD1 as a possible D gene (6 bases). CDR3 length: 13 residues. Trimming stripped 4 bases from V and 4 bases from J, with 11 bases between. The germline gives CDR1 SEHNR, CDR2 FQNEAQ (reference sequence). The CDR3 DNA reads as TGTGCCAGCAGCTCCCTAGGGGGATACGAGCAGTACTTC. It is translated as CASSSLGGYEQYF.

This rearrangement joins TRBV7-6 to TRBJ1-4; a weak D match, TRBD1 (5 bases). Trimming left V 3 bases short and J 0 bases short, with 11 bases between. The CDR3 has 16 residues. Per germline, CDR1 SGHVS and CDR2 FNYEAQ. The CDR3 region has the DNA TGTGCCAGCAGCTTCGCCGGGACCGCAACTAATGAAAAACTGTTTTTT. Its translation: CASSFAGTATNEKLFF.

This clonotype was recorded many times. The chain couples TRBV7-9 to TRBJ2-6; D remains ambiguous. The germline V and J ends were trimmed by 3 bases and 0 bases, with 9 bases remaining between them. Per germline, CDR1 SEHNR and CDR2 FQNEAQ (reference sequence). This CDR3 spans 16 amino acids. The CDR3 sequence: CASSFSDDSGANVLTF. In DNA form, the CDR3 reads TGTGCCAGCAGCTTCTCAGACGACTCTGGGGCCAACGTCCTGACTTTC.